This T cell receptor beta chain was obtained from a study of T cell changes during pregnancy in multiple sclerosis. The trim removed 1 base at V and 2 bases at J, leaving 5 bases unmatched. Germline V gene data show CDR1 as LNHNV and CDR2 as YYDKDF (reference sequence). This CDR3 region has 17 residues. The data were produced by immunoSEQ multiplex PCR, yet TCRdb's version contains in-frame clones alone and is incomplete. The data contain 90,000 to 95,000 clones, about 94% of them seen just once; the ten biggest clones take up less than 2.5%. The sample was peripheral blood, taken in the third trimester of pregnancy. The TCR sequence derives from a female donor with multiple sclerosis, enrolled in a pregnancy study. The V and J genes are TRBV15 and TRBJ2-3; 11 bases are a match to TRBD2. The CDR3 region is CATSRVAGGPNTDTQYF. The DNA for the CDR3 is TGTGCCACCAGCAGAGTAGCGGGAGGGCCCAACACAGATACGCAGTATTTT.